Listed below are T cell receptor beta chains from one sample, sequenced in a study of blood T cells in healthy people across ages. Each CDR3 protein gets one entry after TCRdb re-called the 5' RACE reads with MiXCR. The data hold some 1.5 million distinct CDR3 sequences, with 25% to 30% observed a single time. The material sequenced was blood. The receptors originated from a woman aged 25-40 years in good health. CDR3s include the opening cysteine and the closing phenylalanine or tryptophan. The D gene is left open where the match is weak. Clone size is stated in some rows and not others, as once, few, many or a class when expanded.

D gene: -
J gene: TRBJ2-1
V gene: TRBV12-3/TRBV12-4
clone size: few
CDR3 DNA: TGTGCCAGCGGGGTCGGAAATGAGCAGTTCTTC
CDR3 protein: CASGVGNEQFF

D gene: TRBD2
J gene: TRBJ2-1
V gene: TRBV5-1
clone size: many
CDR3 DNA: TGCGCCAGCAGCTTGGCGGCTTCCCGAAGGACTAGAGGCAATGAGCAGTTCTTC
CDR3 protein: CASSLAASRRTRGNEQFF

D gene: TRBD2
J gene: TRBJ2-7
V gene: TRBV7-3
clone size: -
CDR3 DNA: TGTGCCAGCAGCTTAACAGCGGGGTACGAGCAGTACTTC
CDR3 protein: CASSLTAGYEQYF

D gene: -
J gene: TRBJ2-1
V gene: TRBV5-1
clone size: -
CDR3 DNA: TGCGCCAGCAGCTTGTTCGGGGGTCGGAGCTCCTACAATGAGCAGTTCTTC
CDR3 protein: CASSLFGGRSSYNEQFF

D gene: TRBD2
J gene: TRBJ2-3
V gene: TRBV10-3
clone size: few
CDR3 DNA: TGTGCCATCAGTGAGTCAGCTAGCGGGAGGGCCAATACGCAGTATTTT
CDR3 protein: CAISESASGRANTQYF

D gene: -
J gene: TRBJ2-1
V gene: TRBV4-1
clone size: few
CDR3 DNA: TGCGCCAGCAGCCAAGTGGACAGCCTGAAGAAAAATGAGCAGTTCTTC
CDR3 protein: CASSQVDSLKKNEQFF

D gene: TRBD1
J gene: TRBJ2-7
V gene: TRBV20-1
clone size: many
CDR3 DNA: TGCAGTGCTAGTCGCCAGGGGGAGAAGCAGTACTTC
CDR3 protein: CSASRQGEKQYF

D gene: TRBD1
J gene: TRBJ1-2
V gene: TRBV6-5
clone size: few
CDR3 DNA: TGTGCCAGCAGCTACGTCCCGGGAGGGGGCGAGGGCTACACCTTC
CDR3 protein: CASSYVPGGGEGYTF

D gene: -
J gene: TRBJ1-5
V gene: TRBV7-2
clone size: once
CDR3 DNA: TGTGCCAGCACATCGGGGACTAGCAATCAGCCCCAGCATTTT
CDR3 protein: CASTSGTSNQPQHF

D gene: -
J gene: TRBJ1-5
V gene: TRBV20-1
clone size: -
CDR3 DNA: TGCAGTGCCGGGGGGTCGGGACAACATCAGCCCCAGCATTTT
CDR3 protein: CSAGGSGQHQPQHF

D gene: -
J gene: TRBJ1-5
V gene: TRBV12-3/TRBV12-4
clone size: -
CDR3 DNA: TGTTCCAGCAAACCAGCAGGAAACAATCAGCCCCAGCATTTT
CDR3 protein: CSSKPAGNNQPQHF

D gene: -
J gene: TRBJ1-4
V gene: TRBV5-1
clone size: -
CDR3 DNA: TGCGCCAGCAGGCTTCTCCTGGGGAATGAAAAACTGTTTTTT
CDR3 protein: CASRLLLGNEKLFF

D gene: -
J gene: TRBJ2-7
V gene: TRBV6-6
clone size: -
CDR3 DNA: TGTGTCAGCAGTTACGGGGGGCTAGGGTACGAGCAGTACTTC
CDR3 protein: CVSSYGGLGYEQYF

D gene: TRBD1
J gene: TRBJ2-7
V gene: TRBV5-1
clone size: -
CDR3 DNA: TGCGCCAGTAAAGCAGGGACCGGGACAGATGTATACGAGCAGTACTTC
CDR3 protein: CASKAGTGTDVYEQYF

D gene: TRBD1
J gene: TRBJ1-1
V gene: TRBV14
clone size: -
CDR3 DNA: TGTGCCAGCAGCCAAGGGACAGGGTTAGAGAACACTGAAGCTTTCTTT
CDR3 protein: CASSQGTGLENTEAFF

D gene: -
J gene: TRBJ2-1
V gene: TRBV20-1
clone size: -
CDR3 DNA: TGCAGTGCTAGACAGGGCTACAATGAGCACTTCTTC
CDR3 protein: CSARQGYNEHFF

D gene: -
J gene: TRBJ2-7
V gene: TRBV7-2
clone size: -
CDR3 DNA: TGTGCCAGCAGCTTAGAATCCGATAGCTCCTACGAGCAGTACTTC
CDR3 protein: CASSLESDSSYEQYF

D gene: -
J gene: TRBJ2-3
V gene: TRBV20-1
clone size: few
CDR3 DNA: TGCAGTGCTAGAGATGGGGTGTTGCCAGATACGCAGTATTTT
CDR3 protein: CSARDGVLPDTQYF

D gene: -
J gene: TRBJ2-6
V gene: TRBV5-1
clone size: -
CDR3 DNA: TGCGCCAGCAGCTTGTCTCTTTCTGGGGCCAACGTCCGGACTTTC
CDR3 protein: CASSLSLSGANVRTF

D gene: TRBD2
J gene: TRBJ2-1
V gene: TRBV28
clone size: -
CDR3 DNA: TGTGCCAGCAGCCCTTATGCAGGGATCGGCGGGGGCAATGAGCAGTTCTTC
CDR3 protein: CASSPYAGIGGGNEQFF

D gene: TRBD1
J gene: TRBJ1-4
V gene: TRBV11-2
clone size: -
CDR3 DNA: TGTGCCAGCAGCAAGGACAGGGGTGATCTAGAAGAAAAACTGTTTTTT
CDR3 protein: CASSKDRGDLEEKLFF

D gene: -
J gene: TRBJ1-4
V gene: TRBV7-9
clone size: -
CDR3 DNA: TGTGCCAGCAGCTCGGGGGAGCAGCCCGAAAAACTGTTTTTT
CDR3 protein: CASSSGEQPEKLFF

D gene: TRBD2
J gene: TRBJ2-1
V gene: TRBV30
clone size: many
CDR3 DNA: TGTGCCTGGAGTGTAGAAGCGGGAGCGAGGGAGCAGTTCTTC
CDR3 protein: CAWSVEAGAREQFF

D gene: TRBD2
J gene: TRBJ2-3
V gene: TRBV13
clone size: few
CDR3 DNA: TGTGCCAGCAGCAAGAACGGCGGGCGGGAGTTCACAGATACGCAGTATTTT
CDR3 protein: CASSKNGGREFTDTQYF

D gene: -
J gene: TRBJ2-1
V gene: TRBV12-5
clone size: few
CDR3 DNA: TGTGCTAGTGGTTTGGGAATGGTTGAGCAGTTCTTC
CDR3 protein: CASGLGMVEQFF

D gene: TRBD1
J gene: TRBJ1-5
V gene: TRBV4-1
clone size: few
CDR3 DNA: TGCGCCAGCAGCCAAGAGGGGGGACAGTCTAGGGGGGTAGGGAATCAGCCCCAGCATTTT
CDR3 protein: CASSQEGGQSRGVGNQPQHF